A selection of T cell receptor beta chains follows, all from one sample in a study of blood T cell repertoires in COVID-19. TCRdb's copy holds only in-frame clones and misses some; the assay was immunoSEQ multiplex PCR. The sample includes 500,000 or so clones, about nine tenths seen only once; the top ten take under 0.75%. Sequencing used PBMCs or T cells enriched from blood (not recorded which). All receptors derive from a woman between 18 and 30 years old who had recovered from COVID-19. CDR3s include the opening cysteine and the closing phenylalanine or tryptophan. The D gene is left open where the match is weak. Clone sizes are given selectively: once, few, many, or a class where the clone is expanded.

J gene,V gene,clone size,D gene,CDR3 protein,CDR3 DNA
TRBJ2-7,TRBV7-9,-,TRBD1,CASSPWDRGEQYF,TGTGCCAGCAGCCCTTGGGACAGGGGGGAACAGTACTTC
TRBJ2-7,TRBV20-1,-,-,CSASLRRTFYEQYF,TGCAGTGCTAGTCTCCGACGGACATTTTACGAGCAGTACTTC
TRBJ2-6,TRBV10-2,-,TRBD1,CASRKTGTAGANVLTF,TGCGCCAGCAGGAAGACAGGGACGGCTGGGGCCAACGTCCTGACTTTC
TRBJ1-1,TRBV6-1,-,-,CASSVVFMQENTEAFF,TGTGCCAGCAGTGTCGTCTTCATGCAGGAGAACACTGAAGCTTTCTTT
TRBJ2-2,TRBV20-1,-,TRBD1,CSASSGQGFTGELFF,TGCAGTGCTAGTAGTGGACAGGGGTTCACCGGGGAGCTGTTTTTT
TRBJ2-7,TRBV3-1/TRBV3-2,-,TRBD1,CASSHRQGGGRSYEQYF,TGTGCCAGCAGCCACCGACAGGGGGGGGGCCGCTCCTACGAGCAGTACTTC
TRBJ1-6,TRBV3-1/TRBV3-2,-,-,CASSQEEGYRIPPLHF,TGTGCCAGCAGCCAAGAGGAGGGGTACCGTATCCCACCCCTCCACTTT
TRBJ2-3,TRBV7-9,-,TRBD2,CASSSGRTSGQTDTQYF,TGTGCCAGCAGCTCAGGGAGGACTAGCGGTCAAACAGATACGCAGTATTTT
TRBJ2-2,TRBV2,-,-,CASTYVADTGELFF,TGTGCCAGCACCTACGTGGCGGACACCGGGGAGCTGTTTTTT
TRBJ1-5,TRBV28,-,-,CASSSGSEHQPQHF,TGTGCCAGCAGTTCCGGCAGCGAACATCAGCCCCAGCATTTT
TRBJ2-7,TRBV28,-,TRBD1,CASSRDRFYEQYF,TGTGCCAGCAGCCGGGACAGGTTCTACGAGCAGTACTTC
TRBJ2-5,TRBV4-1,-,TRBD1,CASSQADWAVRGTETQYF,TGCGCCAGCAGCCAAGCGGATTGGGCTGTCAGGGGGACGGAGACCCAGTACTTC
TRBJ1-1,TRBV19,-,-,CASEGGSDTEAFF,TGTGCCAGTGAAGGGGGTAGCGACACTGAAGCTTTCTTT
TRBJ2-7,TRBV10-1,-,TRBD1,CASSEMTGGRYEQYF,TGCGCCAGCAGTGAGATGACAGGGGGCCGGTACGAGCAGTACTTC
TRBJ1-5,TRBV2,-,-,CASSWTAFSNQPQHF,TGTGCCAGCAGTTGGACAGCCTTTAGCAATCAGCCCCAGCATTTT
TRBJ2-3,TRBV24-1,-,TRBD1,CATSGQGADTQYF,TGTGCCACCTCTGGACAGGGGGCTGATACGCAGTATTTT
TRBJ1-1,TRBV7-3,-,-,CASAPGGVNTEAFF,TGTGCCAGCGCCCCGGGGGGGGTAAACACTGAAGCTTTCTTT
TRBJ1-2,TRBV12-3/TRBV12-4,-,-,CASRGRSKGYTF,TGTGCCAGCAGGGGCAGATCTAAGGGCTACACCTTC
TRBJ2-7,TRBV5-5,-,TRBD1,CASSLPDRAEQYF,TGTGCCAGCAGCCTCCCGGACAGGGCCGAGCAGTACTTC
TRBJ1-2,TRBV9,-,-,CASSPRGAGGYTF,TGTGCCAGCAGCCCTCGGGGGGCGGGGGGCTACACCTTC
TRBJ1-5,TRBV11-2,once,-,CASSDRINQPQHF,TGTGCCAGCAGTGACAGGATAAATCAGCCCCAGCATTTT
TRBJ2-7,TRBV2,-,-,CASTLMALRDKDYEQYF,TGTGCCAGCACCCTGATGGCCCTCCGGGACAAAGACTACGAGCAGTACTTC
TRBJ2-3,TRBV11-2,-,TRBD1,CASRLQGRDTQYF,TGTGCCAGCAGACTACAGGGGAGAGATACGCAGTATTTT
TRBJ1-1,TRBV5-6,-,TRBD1,CASSPGTGMNTEAFF,TGTGCCAGCAGCCCCGGGACAGGGATGAACACTGAAGCTTTCTTT
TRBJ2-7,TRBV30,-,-,CAWSDPRGSYEQYF,TGTGCCTGGAGTGACCCCAGGGGCTCCTACGAGCAGTACTTC
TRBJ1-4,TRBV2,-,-,CASCAPGAGDEKLFF,TGTGCCAGCTGTGCCCCCGGCGCCGGGGATGAAAAACTGTTTTTT
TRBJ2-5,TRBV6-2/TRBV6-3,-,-,CASSPGDTPTRETQYF,TGTGCCAGCAGCCCTGGGGACACCCCAACCCGAGAGACCCAGTACTTC
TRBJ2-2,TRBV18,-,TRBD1,CASSLGRTGGERTGELFF,TGTGCCAGCTCACTAGGAAGAACAGGGGGCGAGAGGACCGGGGAGCTGTTTTTT
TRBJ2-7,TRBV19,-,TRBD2,CASRPTGLAPEQYF,TGTGCCAGTAGACCAACGGGACTAGCGCCCGAGCAGTACTTC
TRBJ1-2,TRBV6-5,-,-,CASTNSWTNYGYTF,TGTGCCAGCACTAACAGTTGGACTAACTATGGCTACACCTTC
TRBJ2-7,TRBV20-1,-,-,CSAARQDEQYF,TGCAGTGCTGCAAGACAGGACGAGCAGTACTTC
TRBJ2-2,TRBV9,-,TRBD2,CASSAPYSGGWTGELFF,TGTGCCAGCAGCGCCCCTTACAGCGGGGGTTGGACCGGGGAGCTGTTTTTT
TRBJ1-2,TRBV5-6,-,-,CASSSTGIDGYTF,TGTGCCAGCAGCTCAACAGGTATAGATGGCTACACCTTC
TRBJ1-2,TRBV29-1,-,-,CSVEAGGYTF,TGCAGCGTTGAAGCCGGGGGCTACACCTTC
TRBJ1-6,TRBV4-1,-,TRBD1,CASSHPTGTFSYNSPLHF,TGCGCCAGCAGCCACCCGACAGGGACCTTCTCCTATAATTCACCCCTCCACTTT